This is a list of T cell receptor beta chains from one sample in a study of T-cell memory formation after mild COVID-19. TCRdb re-called the 5' RACE reads through MiXCR, storing one row per CDR3 protein. The table has about half a million distinct CDR3 sequences, about 18% seen once. The specimen sequenced was PBMCs or a T cell subset sorted from them (not recorded which). These receptors originate from an adult woman who had mild COVID-19 (a few samples of this study predate the infection). Cell type and time point are not known. Both conserved end residues are part of each CDR3. The D gene is left open where the match is weak. For some rows the clone size is stated as once, few or many, or as a class when expanded; others skip it.

CDR3nt: TGTGCCACCGCACAGGGGAGCAATCAGCCCCAGCATTTT
CDR3aa: CATAQGSNQPQHF
len: 13
v_gene: TRBV15
d_gene: TRBD1
abundance: NA
j_gene: TRBJ1-5

CDR3nt: TGTGCCAGCAGCTTAAGCAACAATGAGCAGTTCTTC
CDR3aa: CASSLSNNEQFF
len: 12
v_gene: TRBV7-3
d_gene: NA
abundance: NA
j_gene: TRBJ2-1

CDR3nt: TGTGCCAGCAGCCCCGGGACAGGGGCCGCCTACGAGCAGTACTTC
CDR3aa: CASSPGTGAAYEQYF
len: 15
v_gene: TRBV12-3/TRBV12-4
d_gene: TRBD1
abundance: NA
j_gene: TRBJ2-7

CDR3nt: TGTGCCAGCAGTTACTCAGGGGAGGGCCTTAAGGAGACCCAGTACTTC
CDR3aa: CASSYSGEGLKETQYF
len: 16
v_gene: TRBV6-5
d_gene: TRBD2
abundance: NA
j_gene: TRBJ2-5

CDR3nt: TGTGCCAGCAGTCCACCGGGACTAGCGGGACCCACCGGGGAGCTGTTTTTT
CDR3aa: CASSPPGLAGPTGELFF
len: 17
v_gene: TRBV12-3/TRBV12-4
d_gene: TRBD2
abundance: few
j_gene: TRBJ2-2

CDR3nt: TGCAGTGCTAGATACAGGACCTACGAGCAGTACTTC
CDR3aa: CSARYRTYEQYF
len: 12
v_gene: TRBV20-1
d_gene: NA
abundance: few
j_gene: TRBJ2-7

CDR3nt: TGTGCCACCAGCAGATCGCGGCACCAAGAGACCCAGTACTTC
CDR3aa: CATSRSRHQETQYF
len: 14
v_gene: TRBV15
d_gene: NA
abundance: NA
j_gene: TRBJ2-5

CDR3nt: TGTGCCAGCAGTTTCCCAGTATCAGAGACCCAGTACTTC
CDR3aa: CASSFPVSETQYF
len: 13
v_gene: TRBV12-3/TRBV12-4
d_gene: NA
abundance: NA
j_gene: TRBJ2-5

CDR3nt: TGTGCCAGCGCGACAGGAGGGGTGAACAATGAGCAGTTCTTC
CDR3aa: CASATGGVNNEQFF
len: 14
v_gene: TRBV18
d_gene: NA
abundance: NA
j_gene: TRBJ2-1

CDR3nt: TGTGCCATCGCCTCGGGCCTATATAGCAATCAGCCCCAGCATTTT
CDR3aa: CAIASGLYSNQPQHF
len: 15
v_gene: TRBV10-3
d_gene: NA
abundance: NA
j_gene: TRBJ1-5

CDR3nt: TGTGCCAGCAGTCCCCTCGGGGGGGGGCCTCGGTACGAGCAGTACTTC
CDR3aa: CASSPLGGGPRYEQYF
len: 16
v_gene: TRBV6-5
d_gene: TRBD2
abundance: few
j_gene: TRBJ2-7

CDR3nt: TGTGCCAGCAGCCGGGTGAGGGACGGGCTGTTTTTT
CDR3aa: CASSRVRDGLFF
len: 12
v_gene: TRBV12-3/TRBV12-4
d_gene: NA
abundance: NA
j_gene: TRBJ1-4

CDR3nt: TGCAGCGTTCGGTTTGCGGCTAAAAACACTGAAGCTTTCTTT
CDR3aa: CSVRFAAKNTEAFF
len: 14
v_gene: TRBV29-1
d_gene: NA
abundance: many
j_gene: TRBJ1-1

CDR3nt: TGTGCCAGCAGCCCACATAGCGGGAGGAGCACAGATACGCAGTATTTT
CDR3aa: CASSPHSGRSTDTQYF
len: 16
v_gene: TRBV7-6
d_gene: TRBD2
abundance: NA
j_gene: TRBJ2-3

CDR3nt: TGCGCCAGCAGCTTGGACAGGGGGCTAGATAATTCACCCCTCCACTTT
CDR3aa: CASSLDRGLDNSPLHF
len: 16
v_gene: TRBV5-1
d_gene: TRBD1
abundance: NA
j_gene: TRBJ1-6

CDR3nt: TGCGCCAGCAGCTTGGTAGTTGGTGAATACGAGCAGTACTTC
CDR3aa: CASSLVVGEYEQYF
len: 14
v_gene: TRBV5-1
d_gene: NA
abundance: NA
j_gene: TRBJ2-7

CDR3nt: TGTGCCAGCAGTCGCCGGGCCGAGCCCGATGGCTACACCTTC
CDR3aa: CASSRRAEPDGYTF
len: 14
v_gene: TRBV27
d_gene: NA
abundance: NA
j_gene: TRBJ1-2

CDR3nt: TGTGCCAGCAGCTCGGGACAGGGGATAGAGACCCAGTACTTC
CDR3aa: CASSSGQGIETQYF
len: 14
v_gene: TRBV7-9
d_gene: TRBD1
abundance: NA
j_gene: TRBJ2-5

CDR3nt: TGTGCCAGCTCTCCCGACACCAATAGCAATCAGCCCCAGCATTTT
CDR3aa: CASSPDTNSNQPQHF
len: 15
v_gene: TRBV18
d_gene: NA
abundance: few
j_gene: TRBJ1-5

CDR3nt: TGCGCCAGCAGCTTCGGGGACTCTCGTCGGGATGGCTACACCTTC
CDR3aa: CASSFGDSRRDGYTF
len: 15
v_gene: TRBV5-1
d_gene: NA
abundance: NA
j_gene: TRBJ1-2

CDR3nt: TGCAGTGCTAAAGAGGGACTAGCGGGGGGCCTACCGACCCAGTACTTC
CDR3aa: CSAKEGLAGGLPTQYF
len: 16
v_gene: TRBV20-1
d_gene: TRBD2
abundance: few
j_gene: TRBJ2-5

CDR3nt: TGTGCCAGCAGCTTTCAAGGATGGCTACAAGAGACCCAGTACTTC
CDR3aa: CASSFQGWLQETQYF
len: 15
v_gene: TRBV3-1
d_gene: NA
abundance: many
j_gene: TRBJ2-5

CDR3nt: TGTGCCAGCAGTTACTCTCAGCGGGGCATCGCCTACGAGCAGTACTTC
CDR3aa: CASSYSQRGIAYEQYF
len: 16
v_gene: TRBV6-5
d_gene: TRBD2
abundance: NA
j_gene: TRBJ2-7

CDR3nt: TGCGCCAGCAGCTTGGACGTGAACCTTTATAATTCACCCCTCCACTTT
CDR3aa: CASSLDVNLYNSPLHF
len: 16
v_gene: TRBV5-1
d_gene: NA
abundance: NA
j_gene: TRBJ1-6

CDR3nt: TGCAGTGCTAGAGGATTAGCAGATACGCAGTATTTT
CDR3aa: CSARGLADTQYF
len: 12
v_gene: TRBV20-1
d_gene: NA
abundance: NA
j_gene: TRBJ2-3

CDR3nt: TGTGCCACCAGTAAAGGGCAGGGGAAGCGGAGCTCCTACAATGAGCAGTTCTTC
CDR3aa: CATSKGQGKRSSYNEQFF
len: 18
v_gene: TRBV24-1
d_gene: NA
abundance: few
j_gene: TRBJ2-1

CDR3nt: TGCGCCAGCAGCTCGGAGGGACAGGGGAACGAGCAGTACTTC
CDR3aa: CASSSEGQGNEQYF
len: 14
v_gene: TRBV5-1
d_gene: TRBD1
abundance: few
j_gene: TRBJ2-7

CDR3nt: TGTGCCAGCTCACCACCGAGGGATTACGAGCAGTACTTC
CDR3aa: CASSPPRDYEQYF
len: 13
v_gene: TRBV18
d_gene: NA
abundance: NA
j_gene: TRBJ2-7

CDR3nt: TGTGCCAGCAGTTTTAAGAGGATGAACACTGAAGCTTTCTTT
CDR3aa: CASSFKRMNTEAFF
len: 14
v_gene: TRBV12-3/TRBV12-4
d_gene: NA
abundance: few
j_gene: TRBJ1-1

CDR3nt: TGCAGCGTTGCAGGGAGACTAGCCAAAAACATTCAGTACTTC
CDR3aa: CSVAGRLAKNIQYF
len: 14
v_gene: TRBV29-1
d_gene: NA
abundance: few
j_gene: TRBJ2-4

CDR3nt: TGTGCCAGCAGTTACTCTGAGGGCGCGGTAGATGGCTACACCTTC
CDR3aa: CASSYSEGAVDGYTF
len: 15
v_gene: TRBV6-5
d_gene: NA
abundance: NA
j_gene: TRBJ1-2

CDR3nt: TGTGCCAGCAGTACCCGGGACCGATCCTACGAGCAGTACTTC
CDR3aa: CASSTRDRSYEQYF
len: 14
v_gene: TRBV27
d_gene: NA
abundance: few
j_gene: TRBJ2-7

CDR3nt: TGTGCCAGCAGCCTCGCGTCGGTGGGCCAGGAGCAGTACTTC
CDR3aa: CASSLASVGQEQYF
len: 14
v_gene: TRBV7-8
d_gene: NA
abundance: NA
j_gene: TRBJ2-7